This note documents a single T cell receptor (beta chain) sequence. Its antigen is not known. The source of the sample is a study of graft-versus-host responses after intestinal transplantation. TCRdb's copy holds only in-frame clones and misses some; the assay was immunoSEQ multiplex PCR. The sample has over 45,000 clones, roughly 93% seen once; the top ten hold approximately 0.4%. Germline V gene lookup returns CDR1 SGHRS and CDR2 YFSETQ. The ends were cut back, 2 bases at V and 1 base at J, with 5 bases in the middle. This CDR3 is built from 13 residues. The sample was unstimulated CD4+ T cells sorted from spleen or lymph node cells, taken before transplant. The chain combines TRBV5-1 with TRBJ2-3; weak D call: TRBD2 (5 bases). The clonotype originates from a human donor who was the organ donor for an intestinal transplant. In DNA form, the CDR3 reads TGCGCCAGCAGCTTTAGCGGCACAGATACGCAGTATTTT. Its translation: CASSFSGTDTQYF.